This T cell receptor beta chain was sequenced for a study of regulatory T cells in long-lasting Graves disease. Time point defined: newly diagnosed GD, antithyroid drugs for less than 3 months. After RNA was extracted from PBMCs, the TCR library was made from it. According to the study, TCR beta libraries were built with iRepertoire HTBI primers and CDR3-region Arm-PCR. TCRdb recomputed calls from the multiplex PCR reads with MiXCR, one row per CDR3 protein. In the table there are more than 300,000 distinct CDR3 sequences, 12% of which are singletons. Points from the study as a whole: It is possible that accuracy was reduced by the small size of the sample. Persistent disease favored TRBV28, TRBJ1-2 and TRBJ2-5. Researchers reported studying only peripheral blood, not thyroid tissue.

Note on this clonotype: The antigen is undetermined.

Deletions cut 5 bases from V and 3 bases from J, with 13 bases between. Germline CDR1 reads MDHEN; CDR2 reads SYDVKM. The CDR3 extends over 14 amino acids. These same records also appear under a second study, on T cells in Graves' hyperthyroidism and ophthalmopathy.

The sequence was obtained from a young woman with Graves disease. This sample comprised peripheral blood mononuclear cells (PBMCs), obtained at new diagnosis, from a patient treated with antithyroid drugs. The genes are TRBV28 and TRBJ1-2; possible D gene TRBD1, 5 bases. The CDR3 loop reads CASSRGGGDYGYTF. CDR3 in DNA: TGTGCCAGCAGTCGGGGTGGAGGGGACTATGGCTACACCTTC.